This T cell receptor beta chain appears in the sequencing data of a study of regulatory T cells in long-lasting Graves disease. iRepertoire HTBI primers and Arm-PCR of CDR3 regions built TCR beta libraries. Via MiXCR, TCRdb re-called the multiplex PCR reads, giving one row per CDR3 protein. The sample shows fewer than 450,000 distinct CDR3 sequences, 23% of them seen only once. V was shortened by 3 bases and J by 5 bases, with 20 bases between the two germline ends. Germline V gives CDR1 SGHAT, CDR2 FQNNGV. This CDR3 is built from 16 residues. Time point: persistent/refractory GD, antithyroid drugs over 5 years with positive TRAb. RNA isolated from PBMCs was used to make the TCR library.

Sequenced here: peripheral blood mononuclear cells (PBMCs), sampled when the disease was refractory, from a patient treated with antithyroid drugs. The J gene is TRBJ2-7, the V gene TRBV11-2; perhaps TRBD2 as D (6 bases). The clonotype originates from a female donor with Graves disease. The CDR3 DNA sequence: TGTGCCAGCAGCTTTAGAGAGGGGTCGGGACTCAACGAGCAGTACTTC. Protein: CASSFREGSGLNEQYF. The full variable domain, completed using reference TRBV11-2 and TRBJ2-7, is EAGVAQSPRYKIIEKRQSVAFWCNPISGHATLYWYQQILGQGPKLLIQFQNNGVVDDSQLPKDRFSAERLKGVDSTLKIQPAKLEDSAVYLCASSFREGSGLNEQYFGPGTRLTVT.